This T cell receptor (beta chain) was recorded in a study of blood T cell repertoires in COVID-19. Overall study context: T cells, B-cell-depleted T cells, or PBMCs supplied cDNA or gDNA.

The germline V gene has CDR1 SGHKS and CDR2 YYEKEE (reference sequence). V dropped 2 bases and J dropped 3 bases, with 8 bases sitting between them. The CDR3 extends over 14 amino acids. Original analysis: Quantification of nucleated cells was approximated via reference gene primer amplification. Profiled with immunoSEQ multiplex PCR; TCRdb holds only in-frame clones, not every one. V and J calls plus clone size are reproduced from that table; the DNA served to infer D and trimming. The table includes 240,000 or so clones, roughly 90% detected once. The chain joins TRBV5-5 to TRBJ2-2; D is unresolved. This receptor was obtained from a man aged 40-50 years who had recovered from COVID-19. Specimen: PBMCs or T cells enriched from blood (not recorded which). CDR3 sequence reads: CASSFDTYTGELFF. The CDR3 coding sequence is TGTGCCAGCAGCTTTGACACCTACACCGGGGAGCTGTTTTTT.